These T cell receptor beta chains were read from a single sample in a study of early T cells in non-severe SARS-CoV-2 infection. MiXCR was run by TCRdb on the 5' RACE reads, yielding one entry per CDR3 protein. The repertoire holds some 48,000 distinct CDR3 sequences, with about 12% as singletons. Sequenced: whole blood. The source is an adult who was a healthcare worker with PCR-confirmed SARS-CoV-2 infection or an uninfected control (not recorded which). Each CDR3 is given with its conserved first and last residue. A D gene is named only where the DNA matches it firmly. Size is stated for part of the rows, as once, few or many counts, or as a class when the clone is expanded.

size	V	D	J	DNA	CDR3
few	TRBV5-6	TRBD1	TRBJ1-2	TGTGCCAGCAGTCCACACAGGGGGCTTTATGGCTACACCTTC	CASSPHRGLYGYTF
many	TRBV20-1	TRBD1	TRBJ1-1	TGCAGTGCTAGAGAAGGGGGCAACACTGAAGCTTTCTTT	CSAREGGNTEAFF
many	TRBV19	NA	TRBJ2-3	TGTGCCAGTAGTATAACACCCCAAAATACGCAGTATTTT	CASSITPQNTQYF
many	TRBV20-1	TRBD1	TRBJ1-1	TGCAGTGCTAGATTCACAGGGGTCACTGAAGCTTTCTTT	CSARFTGVTEAFF
many	TRBV7-3	NA	TRBJ2-1	TGTGCCAGCAGCTTGATGGGTGTGGCAGCGTACAATGAGCAGTTCTTC	CASSLMGVAAYNEQFF
NA	TRBV20-1	NA	TRBJ1-4	TGCAGTGCTAGAGAGGCCTCGCCTAGGGGAACTAATGAAAAACTGTTTTTT	CSAREASPRGTNEKLFF
many	TRBV5-4	NA	TRBJ1-2	TGTGCCAGCAGCTCCAACGCCGGCCGGGATATCTACACCTTC	CASSSNAGRDIYTF
NA	TRBV12-3/TRBV12-4	TRBD1	TRBJ1-1	TGTGCCAGCAGTTTAGTTCGGGACAGCGGCGGGAACACTGAAGCTTTCTTT	CASSLVRDSGGNTEAFF
NA	TRBV29-1	TRBD2	TRBJ2-5	TGCAGCGTTTTCACGGGACTACCACAAGAGACCCAGTACTTC	CSVFTGLPQETQYF
NA	TRBV3-1	NA	TRBJ1-6	TGTGCCAGCAGCCAAGTTGGGGTAAATTCACCCCTCCACTTT	CASSQVGVNSPLHF
many	TRBV20-1	TRBD1	TRBJ1-5	TGCAGTGCTAGCGGGACAGGGGGTCCCTATAGCAATCAGCCCCAGCATTTT	CSASGTGGPYSNQPQHF
many	TRBV7-8	NA	TRBJ1-4	TGTGCCAGCAGCACTCGACACGTTGAAAAACTGTTTTTT	CASSTRHVEKLFF
NA	TRBV7-7	NA	TRBJ2-2	TGTGCTAGCAGCCCATCCGGGACAGCGGGGGCCGGGGAGCTGTTTTTT	CASSPSGTAGAGELFF
NA	TRBV3-1	NA	TRBJ2-7	TGTGCCAGCAGCCGCGTCTTCTCCTACGAGCAGTACTTC	CASSRVFSYEQYF
few	TRBV27	NA	TRBJ2-7	TGTGCCACCAGTCCAAAATCGGGGTACAGGCAGTACTTC	CATSPKSGYRQYF
NA	TRBV20-1	NA	TRBJ1-3	TGCAGTGCCCAGGTTAGGGGCTCTGAAAACACCATATATTTT	CSAQVRGSENTIYF
many	TRBV6-2/TRBV6-3	NA	TRBJ1-5	TGTGCCAGCAGTTACGTGGGGCTTAGCAATCAGCCCCAGCATTTT	CASSYVGLSNQPQHF
few	TRBV5-1	NA	TRBJ2-6	TGCGCCAGCAGCTTGGAAGCGGCGCCGGGGGCCAACGTCCTGACTTTC	CASSLEAAPGANVLTF
NA	TRBV7-2	TRBD1	TRBJ1-3	TGTGCCAGCAGCTTAGCGGGGACAGGTATCTCTGGAAACACCATATATTTT	CASSLAGTGISGNTIYF
few	TRBV4-1	TRBD1	TRBJ1-1	TGCGCCAGCAGCCACCGACAGGGAGGTTGGACTGAAGCTTTCTTT	CASSHRQGGWTEAFF
many	TRBV7-8	TRBD1	TRBJ2-2	TGTGCCAGCAGCCCATACAGGGGGAACACCGGGGAGCTGTTTTTT	CASSPYRGNTGELFF
NA	TRBV6-6	TRBD1	TRBJ1-1	TGTGCCAGCAGTTACAGGACCCTGGACAGGCCCAACACTGAAGCTTTCTTT	CASSYRTLDRPNTEAFF
once	TRBV18	NA	TRBJ2-5	TGTGCCAGCCGTCTTCATAGGGGTCAAGAGACCCAGTACTTC	CASRLHRGQETQYF
many	TRBV4-1	NA	TRBJ1-1	TGCGCCAGCAGCCAACAGGGGTATCGTGAAGCTTTCTTT	CASSQQGYREAFF
NA	TRBV29-1	NA	TRBJ2-5	TGCAGCGTTGTTCGGTACGGATCGAGGCGCCAGTACTTC	CSVVRYGSRRQYF
NA	TRBV5-1	NA	TRBJ2-5	TGCGCCAGCAGCTTGGCCCGGGGGCAAGAGACCCAGTACTTC	CASSLARGQETQYF
many	TRBV27	TRBD1	TRBJ1-5	TGTGCCAGCAGTTTATCGAGGGGGACAGTCAATCAGCCCCAGCATTTT	CASSLSRGTVNQPQHF
few	TRBV5-1	NA	TRBJ1-1	TGCGCCAGCAGCTTGGGGTTTCTCACTGAAGCTTTCTTT	CASSLGFLTEAFF
NA	TRBV28	TRBD1	TRBJ1-1	TGTGCCAGCAGTCACAGGGGCGCTGAAGCTTTCTTT	CASSHRGAEAFF
NA	TRBV7-9	NA	TRBJ1-2	TGTGCCAGCAGCTTAGGCGAGCCCCTCTATGGCTACACCTTC	CASSLGEPLYGYTF
few	TRBV7-9	TRBD1	TRBJ1-1	TGTGCCAGCAGCTTCGGGGACAGGCTTGAAGCTTTCTTT	CASSFGDRLEAFF
few	TRBV12-3/TRBV12-4	TRBD1	TRBJ2-2	TGTGCCAGTTCCGGGACAGGGGAAAGAGCCGGGGAGCTGTTTTTT	CASSGTGERAGELFF
NA	TRBV11-2	NA	TRBJ2-1	TGTGCCAGCACCCCATTGGCGGGGCAGCATGAGCAGTTCTTC	CASTPLAGQHEQFF
few	TRBV9	NA	TRBJ2-3	TGTGCCAGCAGCGTAGGGGAGACAGGCGTTGATACGCAGTATTTT	CASSVGETGVDTQYF
NA	TRBV7-9	NA	TRBJ2-1	TGTGCCAGCAGCCCCCCTGCGGGGCAGACGGGCTACAATGAGCAGTTCTTC	CASSPPAGQTGYNEQFF
many	TRBV28	NA	TRBJ2-3	TGTGCCAGCAGTTTGGACTTGGGGCAGTATTTT	CASSLDLGQYF
NA	TRBV6-1	NA	TRBJ1-1	TGTGCCAGCAGCCAAACCCGACGGCAAGCTTTCTTT	CASSQTRRQAFF
NA	TRBV20-1	TRBD1	TRBJ1-6	TGCAGTGCTAGTCAGGGGGGCAATTCACCCCTCCACTTT	CSASQGGNSPLHF
NA	TRBV15	NA	TRBJ1-1	TGTGCCACCAGCAGAGATAACAGGAACACTGAAGCTTTCTTT	CATSRDNRNTEAFF
many	TRBV4-2	NA	TRBJ1-3	TGTGCCAGCAGCCATCCGACAGTTGGAAACACCATATATTTT	CASSHPTVGNTIYF
many	TRBV30	NA	TRBJ2-3	TGTGCCACGACAACCTTTAGCACAGATACGCAGTATTTT	CATTTFSTDTQYF
many	TRBV18	NA	TRBJ1-6	TGTGCCAGCTCACCCCAGGGAGGGAATTCACCCCTCCACTTT	CASSPQGGNSPLHF